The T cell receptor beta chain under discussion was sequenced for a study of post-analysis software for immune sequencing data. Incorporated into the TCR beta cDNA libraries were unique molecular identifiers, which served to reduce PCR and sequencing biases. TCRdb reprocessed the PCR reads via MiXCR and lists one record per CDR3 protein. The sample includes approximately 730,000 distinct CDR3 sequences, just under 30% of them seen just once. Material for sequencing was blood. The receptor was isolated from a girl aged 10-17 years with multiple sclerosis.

CDR3 coding DNA: TGTGCCAGCAGCCCTGGGACAGGGCAATCAGATACGCAGTATTTT. Translated, it gives CASSPGTGQSDTQYF. V gene TRBV11-2 combines with J gene TRBJ2-3; TRBD1 matches at 9 bases. The CDR3 length is 15 residues. J gave up 4 bases and V 5 bases, and 7 bases lay outside the gene matches. Per germline, CDR1 SGHAT and CDR2 FQNNGV.